These T cell receptor beta chains were read from a single sample in a study of blood T cell repertoires in COVID-19. Data came from immunoSEQ multiplex PCR; TCRdb stores just in-frame clones and leaves some out. The sample records about 130,000 clones, around 86% being singletons. The sample consisted of peripheral blood. These receptors were obtained from a man aged 35-49 years with active or convalescent COVID-19. The CDR3 runs from the conserved cysteine through the conserved F or W. Each record gives: J gene, V gene, D gene, clone size, CDR3 protein, CDR3 DNA. A D gene is named only where the DNA matches it firmly. The size entry is marked missing in some rows and otherwise reads once, few, many or a size class.

TRBJ2-1 TRBV19 . . CASSIARVAYNEQFF TGTGCCAGTAGTATAGCGAGGGTTGCCTACAATGAGCAGTTCTTC
TRBJ2-2 TRBV7-2 . . CASRQKTVNTGELFF TGTGCCAGCAGGCAAAAAACAGTGAACACCGGGGAGCTGTTTTTT
TRBJ2-1 TRBV25-1 . . CASSESSLAGNEQFF TGTGCCAGCAGTGAAAGTAGTCTAGCTGGGAATGAGCAGTTCTTC
TRBJ1-5 TRBV6-5 TRBD1 . CASSTLTGLNQPQHF TGTGCCAGCAGTACCCTGACAGGGCTCAATCAGCCCCAGCATTTT
TRBJ2-5 TRBV4-2 . . CASSQDTGKGETQYF TGTGCCAGCAGCCAAGACACGGGGAAGGGAGAGACCCAGTACTTC
TRBJ2-7 TRBV4-3 . many CASSHSTPDSSYEQYF TGCGCCAGCAGCCATTCTACCCCCGACAGCTCCTACGAGCAGTACTTC
TRBJ1-5 TRBV7-2 TRBD1 . CASSSGQGSNQPQHF TGTGCCAGCAGCTCCGGACAGGGCAGCAATCAGCCCCAGCATTTT
TRBJ2-3 TRBV14 . . CASSQLSTDTQYF TGTGCCAGCAGCCAACTGAGCACAGATACGCAGTATTTT
TRBJ1-6 TRBV6-4 TRBD1 . CASSPDRGLSPLHF TGTGCCAGCAGTCCGGACAGGGGGCTTTCACCCCTCCACTTT
TRBJ1-6 TRBV10-3 TRBD1 few CATGDSPAYNSPLHF TGTGCCACCGGGGACAGCCCTGCCTATAATTCACCCCTCCACTTT
TRBJ1-2 TRBV5-6 TRBD1 few CASRRQGHGYTF TGTGCCAGCAGGAGACAGGGTCATGGCTACACCTTC
TRBJ2-2 TRBV19 TRBD2 many CASRREDRHLGNPNTGELFF TGTGCCAGTAGGCGGGAGGATAGACACCTAGGGAACCCGAACACCGGGGAGCTGTTTTTT
TRBJ2-3 TRBV4-3 TRBD1 . CASSPGQGFTDTQYF TGCGCCAGCAGCCCAGGACAGGGTTTCACAGATACGCAGTATTTT
TRBJ1-1 TRBV4-1 TRBD1 many CASSRGTGFSTEAFF TGCGCCAGCAGCCGGGGGACAGGGTTCTCGACTGAAGCTTTCTTT
TRBJ2-2 TRBV18 TRBD1 few CASSPQGQGTGELFF TGTGCCAGCTCACCCCAGGGACAGGGGACCGGGGAGCTGTTTTTT
TRBJ2-5 TRBV6-5 . . CASSYATSGSQETQYF TGTGCCAGCAGTTACGCCACCTCGGGTTCCCAAGAGACCCAGTACTTC
TRBJ1-5 TRBV2 TRBD1 . CASSPQGGGNQPQHF TGTGCCAGCAGTCCACAAGGGGGCGGCAATCAGCCCCAGCATTTT
TRBJ1-2 TRBV5-1 . few CASSLDGSGYTF TGCGCCAGCAGCTTGGACGGTTCTGGCTACACCTTC
TRBJ2-7 TRBV27 TRBD1 few CASSFTGGYEQYF TGTGCCAGCAGTTTTACAGGGGGATACGAGCAGTACTTC
TRBJ1-6 TRBV4-2 TRBD1 . CASSQEVDRGDSPLHF TGTGCCAGCAGCCAAGAGGTCGACAGGGGGGACTCACCCCTCCACTTT
TRBJ1-2 TRBV7-2 . . CASSYDSNYGYTF TGTGCCAGCAGCTACGACAGTAACTATGGCTACACCTTC
TRBJ2-5 TRBV10-1 TRBD1 . CASSGGQGGQETQYF TGCGCCAGCAGTGGGGGACAGGGGGGTCAAGAGACCCAGTACTTC
TRBJ1-1 TRBV7-3 TRBD1 . CPHIGRTGTEAFF TGTCCTCACATAGGGCGGACAGGGACTGAAGCTTTCTTT
TRBJ1-4 TRBV5-1 TRBD1 . CASSSWDSSNEKLFF TGCGCCAGCAGCTCGTGGGACAGCTCCAATGAAAAACTGTTTTTT
TRBJ2-7 TRBV7-2 TRBD1 . CASSLSGTGAYEQYF TGTGCCAGCAGCCTCTCCGGGACAGGGGCCTACGAGCAGTACTTC
TRBJ1-2 TRBV5-5 . once CASSAGLGINYGYTF TGTGCCAGCAGCGCGGGGCTAGGGATTAACTATGGCTACACCTTC
TRBJ2-1 TRBV7-2 . . CASSSDSLGEQFF TGTGCCAGCAGCTCGGACAGCCTGGGAGAGCAGTTCTTC
TRBJ2-1 TRBV10-1 TRBD2 . CASSLAGGLYNEQFF TGCGCCAGCAGTCTAGCGGGGGGGCTCTACAATGAGCAGTTCTTC
TRBJ2-7 TRBV3-1/TRBV3-2 TRBD2 . CASSQDRGLAGGSYEQYF TGTGCCAGCAGCCAAGATAGGGGACTGGCGGGGGGATCCTACGAGCAGTACTTC
TRBJ1-4 TRBV20-1 TRBD1 . CSASSGQGAWGNEKLFF TGCAGTGCCAGTTCGGGACAGGGGGCTTGGGGTAATGAAAAACTGTTTTTT
TRBJ2-5 TRBV29-1 TRBD2 . CSVAGRVQETQYF TGCAGCGTCGCCGGGAGGGTCCAAGAGACCCAGTACTTC
TRBJ1-1 TRBV20-1 TRBD1 . CSASGPQGAANTEAFF TGCAGTGCTAGTGGCCCCCAGGGGGCTGCGAACACTGAAGCTTTCTTT
TRBJ1-2 TRBV2 . . CASSGSTASYGYTF TGTGCCAGCAGTGGAAGTACAGCTTCCTATGGCTACACCTTC